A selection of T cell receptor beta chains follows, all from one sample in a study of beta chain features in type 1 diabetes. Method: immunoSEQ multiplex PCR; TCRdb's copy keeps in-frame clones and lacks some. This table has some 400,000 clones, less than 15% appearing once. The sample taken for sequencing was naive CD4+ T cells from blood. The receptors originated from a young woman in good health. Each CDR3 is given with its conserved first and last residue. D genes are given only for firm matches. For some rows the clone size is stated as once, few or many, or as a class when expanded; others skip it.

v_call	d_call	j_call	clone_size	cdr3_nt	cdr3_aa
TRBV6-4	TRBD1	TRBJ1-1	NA	TGTGCCAGCAGTGGACGAGGGGGCGACACTGAAGCTTTCTTT	CASSGRGGDTEAFF
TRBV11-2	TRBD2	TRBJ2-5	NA	TGTGCCAGCAGCCAAGTATGGGCGGGAGATTCAGAGACCCAGTACTTC	CASSQVWAGDSETQYF
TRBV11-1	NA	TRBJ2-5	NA	TGTGCCAGCAGCTCAGGGCCAAAAGAGACCCAGTACTTC	CASSSGPKETQYF
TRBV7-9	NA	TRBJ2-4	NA	TGTGCCAGCAGCTCAGAGCCCGACAGCAAAAACATTCAGTACTTC	CASSSEPDSKNIQYF
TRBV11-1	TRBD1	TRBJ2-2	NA	TGTGCCAGCAGCCGGGACAGGGCTACCGGGGAGCTGTTTTTT	CASSRDRATGELFF
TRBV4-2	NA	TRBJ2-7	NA	TGTGCCAGCAGCCAAGATCCACAGTACGAGCAGTACTTC	CASSQDPQYEQYF
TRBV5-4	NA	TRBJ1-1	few	TGTGCCAGCAGTGTAACAGGACGGATGAACACTGAAGCTTTCTTT	CASSVTGRMNTEAFF
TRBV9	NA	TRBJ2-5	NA	TGTGCCAGCAACTCGTACTTACAAGAGACCCAGTACTTC	CASNSYLQETQYF
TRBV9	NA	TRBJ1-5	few	TGTGCCAGCAGCGTAGGTCAGTCCAATCAGCCCCAGCATTTT	CASSVGQSNQPQHF
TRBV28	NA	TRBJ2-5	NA	TGTGCCAGCAGACAGGCCAACCAAGAGACCCAGTACTTC	CASRQANQETQYF
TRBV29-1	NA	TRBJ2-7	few	TGCAGCGTCAGAAGGGGCAGCTCCTACGAGCAGTACTTC	CSVRRGSSYEQYF
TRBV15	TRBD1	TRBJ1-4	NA	TGTGCCACCAGCACATTTCAGTTTCGACAGGGCTTAAATGAAAAACTGTTTTTT	CATSTFQFRQGLNEKLFF
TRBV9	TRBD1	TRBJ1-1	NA	TGTGCCAGCAGCGCCACCTGGCAGGGGGCTGAAGCTTTCTTT	CASSATWQGAEAFF
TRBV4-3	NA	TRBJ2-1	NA	TGCGCCAGCAGCCAGTCAGGGATTTTGGGCGACAATGAGCAGTTCTTC	CASSQSGILGDNEQFF
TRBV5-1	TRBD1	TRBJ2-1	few	TGCGCCAGCAGCTCCTCCGGGACAGGGAGTAATGAGCAGTTCTTC	CASSSSGTGSNEQFF
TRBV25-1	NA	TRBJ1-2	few	TGTGCCAGCAGTGATGCGACACTTACTAACTATGGCTACACCTTC	CASSDATLTNYGYTF
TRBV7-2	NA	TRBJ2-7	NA	TGTGCCAGCAGCCCCGGAGGGGGGGTTGGCGAGCAGTACTTC	CASSPGGGVGEQYF
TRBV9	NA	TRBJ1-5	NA	TGTGCCAGCAGCGTAGGAGCGGAGAGCAATCAGCCCCAGCATTTT	CASSVGAESNQPQHF
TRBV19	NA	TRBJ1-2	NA	TGTGCCACCCTCGCGAACAGGGTCGACGGCTACACCTTC	CATLANRVDGYTF
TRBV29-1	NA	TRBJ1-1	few	TGCAGCGTTGGGCAAATAATGAACACTGAAGCTTTCTTT	CSVGQIMNTEAFF
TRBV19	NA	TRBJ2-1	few	TGTGCCAGTAGTAGAACTAGGAGCTCCTACAATGAGCAGTTCTTC	CASSRTRSSYNEQFF
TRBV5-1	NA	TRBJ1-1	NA	TGCGCCAGCAGCTTGATGTCGGACAGAGTGAACACTGAAGCTTTCTTT	CASSLMSDRVNTEAFF
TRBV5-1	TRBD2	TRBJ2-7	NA	TGCGCCAGCAGAACACTAGCGGGAGATACTTACGAGCAGTACTTC	CASRTLAGDTYEQYF
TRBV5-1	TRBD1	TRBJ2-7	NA	TGCGCCAGCAGGGGACAGCCGAGCTCCTACGAGCAGTACTTC	CASRGQPSSYEQYF
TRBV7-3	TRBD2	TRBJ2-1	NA	TGTGCCAGCAGCCTAGCCAGCGGGATATACAATGAGCAGTTCTTC	CASSLASGIYNEQFF
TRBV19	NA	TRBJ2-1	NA	TGTGCCAGTAGTTCACAGGGATACAATGAGCAGTTCTTC	CASSSQGYNEQFF
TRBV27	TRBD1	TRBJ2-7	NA	TGTGCCAGCAGTGACAGACAGGGATACGAGCAGTACTTC	CASSDRQGYEQYF
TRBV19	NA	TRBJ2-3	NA	TGTGCCAGTAGTAAGGACTCAGATACGCAGTATTTT	CASSKDSDTQYF
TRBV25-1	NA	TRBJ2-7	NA	TGTGCCAGCAGCCGGAGCTCCTACGAGCAGTACTTC	CASSRSSYEQYF
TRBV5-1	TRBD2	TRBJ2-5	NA	TGCGCCAGCAGCTTGCGTCGGGGGGATCAAGAGACCCAGTACTTC	CASSLRRGDQETQYF
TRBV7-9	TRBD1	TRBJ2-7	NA	TGTGCCAGCAGCACAACAGGGGCCCGCTCCTACGAGCAGTACTTC	CASSTTGARSYEQYF
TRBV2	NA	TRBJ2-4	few	TGTGCCAGCAGTGACCTCCAACTTATCCTCTTTCAGTACTTC	CASSDLQLILFQYF
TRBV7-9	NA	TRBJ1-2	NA	TGTGCCAGCAGCTTAGTAAGCGGTAACGGCTACACCTTC	CASSLVSGNGYTF
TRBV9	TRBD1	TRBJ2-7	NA	TGTGCCAGCAGCGTAGGGGAGGGACAGGGGACCCTCGAGCAGTACTTC	CASSVGEGQGTLEQYF
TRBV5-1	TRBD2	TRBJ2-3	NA	TGCGCCAGCAGCCCAGGACTAGCGGGAGTTGGACAGTATTTT	CASSPGLAGVGQYF
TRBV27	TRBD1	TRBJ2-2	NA	TGTGCCAGCATTATAACAGGGGGCGCCTTGAGGGCCGGGGAGCTGTTTTTT	CASIITGGALRAGELFF
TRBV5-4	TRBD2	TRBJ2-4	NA	TGTGCCAGCAGCGAAGGACTAGCGGGTAAAAACATTCAGTACTTC	CASSEGLAGKNIQYF
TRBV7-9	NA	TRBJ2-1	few	TGTGCCCCCCGGGACAATGAGCAGTTCTTC	CAPRDNEQFF
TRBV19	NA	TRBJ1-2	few	TGTGCCAGTAGTCATCGACAGGTTTACTATGGCTACACCTTC	CASSHRQVYYGYTF
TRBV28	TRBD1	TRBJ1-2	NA	TGTGCCAGCAGTTCGTCCGGGACAGGGCTTAACTATGGCTACACCTTC	CASSSSGTGLNYGYTF
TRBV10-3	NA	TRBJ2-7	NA	TGTGCCATCAGTGAGTTAGGCAGGGGCGTCTACGAGCAGTACTTC	CAISELGRGVYEQYF
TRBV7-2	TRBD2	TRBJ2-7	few	TGTGCCAGCAGTTACGGACTAGCTCAGACCTACGAGCAGTACTTC	CASSYGLAQTYEQYF
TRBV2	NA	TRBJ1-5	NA	TGTGCCAGCAGTGCAGGGCCACCTAGCAATCAGCCCCAGCATTTT	CASSAGPPSNQPQHF
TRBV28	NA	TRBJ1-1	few	TGTGCCACCCTTGTCCCCGGAGCCACTGAAGCTTTCTTT	CATLVPGATEAFF
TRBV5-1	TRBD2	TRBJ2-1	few	TGCGCCAGCAGCTTCTCAATACTAGCGGGAGTTGGGAATGAGCAGTTCTTC	CASSFSILAGVGNEQFF
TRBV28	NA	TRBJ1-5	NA	TGTGCCAGCAGCGTGGACAAGGTGGCGCCCCAGCATTTT	CASSVDKVAPQHF